This T cell receptor beta chain was captured in a study of CD8+ T cells in alopecia areata. At the level of the study: Treated patients were given 5 to 10 mg oral tofacitinib twice daily.

Described treatment: oral pan-JAK inhibitor, 5-10 mg twice daily. CDR1 and CDR2 (germline): SQVTM, ANQGSEA. Trimming pared 4 bases from V and 5 bases from J, leaving 3 bases between. This CDR3 is built from 11 residues. In each case, RNA was isolated and then reverse transcribed into cDNA as the sequencing template. Using immunoSEQ multiplex PCR, the repertoire was profiled, and TCRdb retains in-frame clones only, with some absent. Of 150,000 to 200,000 clones in the sample, roughly 60% were seen once. This clone showed up just once. This sequence originates from a human donor with alopecia areata. V and J are TRBV29-1 and TRBJ2-6; D is unresolved. Sequencing was performed on CD4+ T cells sorted from blood, taken at week 24, from a patient treated with tofacitinib. CDR3 nucleotides: TGCAGCGTTGTATGGGCCAACGTCCTGACTTTC. It yields the protein CSVVWANVLTF.